Below, 26 T cell receptor beta chains from the same sample are listed, as sequenced in a study of early T cells in non-severe SARS-CoV-2 infection (dated by TCRdb to the early 2020s). The library was generated by 5' RACE. Sequencing was carried out with a NextSeq 500. TCRdb reworked the public reads: Q25 trimming with fastp, MiXCR clone assembly, productive beta chains retained. Each CDR3 protein gets just one entry, which takes the most common genes and DNA from the rows behind it. The sample table shows around 78,000 distinct CDR3 sequences, and more than 12% are seen once. The top ten clonotypes cover roughly 3% of the sample. The sequenced sample was whole blood. These receptors were taken from an adult who was a healthcare worker with PCR-confirmed SARS-CoV-2 infection or an uninfected control (not recorded which).

The CDR3 DNA sequence: TGTGCCAGCAGCTTACAAGTCCGGGGCGAGCAGTACTTC. It translates to CASSLQVRGEQYF. This chain uses TRBV7-6 with TRBJ2-7; weak D call: TRBD2 (5 bases). Deletions cut 2 bases from V and 6 bases from J, with 11 bases between. CDR1 is SGHVS and CDR2 is FNYEAQ in the germline V gene. CDR3 length: 13 residues.

The V gene is TRBV5-1, the J gene TRBJ2-5; no clear D. The V end lost 1 base, the J end lost 5 bases, and 15 bases lay between the germline ends. The CDR3 is made up of 15 amino acids. Germline lookup yields CDR1 SGHRS and CDR2 YFSETQ. The CDR3: CASSLRAEIVETQYF. In DNA, the CDR3 is TGCGCCAGCAGCTTGAGGGCAGAGATAGTGGAGACCCAGTACTTC.

This clonotype has more than one count but fewer than ten. The V gene is TRBV12-3 or TRBV12-4, the J gene TRBJ1-6; 7 positions agree with TRBD1. The CDR3 totals 14 residues. The junction had 4 bases not matched to a gene; V was cut back by 6 bases and J by 5 bases. CDR3 coding DNA: TGTGCCAGCAGACCGGGACAGAATAATTCACCCCTCCACTTT. Encoded protein: CASRPGQNNSPLHF.

The chain employs TRBV12-3 or TRBV12-4 and TRBJ2-3, with 9 positions matching TRBD2. The CDR3 loop spans 17 amino acids. V gave up 3 bases and J gave up 4 bases; unmatched junction bases: 11. This chain's CDR3 is CASSFILFAGGPDTQYF. The CDR3, as DNA: TGTGCCAGCAGTTTTATACTATTCGCGGGAGGGCCAGATACGCAGTATTTT.

This clonotype has a handful of counts. The chain uses TRBV6-2 or TRBV6-3 and TRBJ2-1, with 8 positions matching TRBD1. The germline V gene encodes CDR1 MNHEY and CDR2 SVGEGT. Trimming took 6 bases from V and 5 from J; bases not matched to a gene: 9. This CDR3 contains 15 residues. CDR3 nucleotides: TGTGCCAGCAGGGCTGGACAGGGAGTAGACAATGAGCAGTTCTTC. This sequence encodes CASRAGQGVDNEQFF.

This clonotype was detected only a few times. This chain uses TRBV11-2 with TRBJ1-6; 9 nucleotides match TRBD1. The CDR3 has 14 residues. The ends lost 3 bases at V and 8 bases at J; junction bases unmatched: 2. The V gene's germline CDR1 is SGHAT and CDR2 FQNNGV. CDR3 amino acids: CASSFGTGYSPLHF. The CDR3 coding sequence is TGTGCCAGCAGCTTTGGGACAGGGTATTCACCCCTCCACTTT.

This clonotype has just a few counts. The CDR3 nucleotides are TGTGCCAGCAGCCAAGGAGGTCACTATGGCTACACCTTC. Residues: CASSQGGHYGYTF. J is TRBJ1-2 and V is TRBV14; D is uncertain. Trimming took off 1 base at V and 3 bases at J, with 6 bases between the two ends. Germline assignment: CDR1 SGHDN and CDR2 FVKESK. The length of the CDR3 is 13 residues.

The chain uses TRBV9 and TRBJ1-6; weak D call: TRBD1 (6 bases). Per germline, CDR1 SGDLS and CDR2 YYNGEE. The CDR3 has 15 residues. The ends were cut back, 0 bases at V and 6 bases at J, with 10 bases in the middle. The CDR3 DNA sequence: TGTGCCAGCAGCGTAGATAGGGGGATTAATTCACCCCTCCACTTT. It is translated as CASSVDRGINSPLHF.

This chain joins TRBV28 and TRBJ2-3; perhaps TRBD2 as D (6 bases). V lost 4 bases to trimming and J lost 14 bases, with 13 bases between them. The CDR3 has 11 residues. Germline V lookup: CDR1 MDHEN, CDR2 SYDVKM. Written as DNA, the CDR3 is TGTGCCAGCAGTTCTAGCGCCCCGGGGTATTTT. Its translation is CASSSSAPGYF.

This clonotype appeared a single time. J is TRBJ2-5 and V is TRBV29-1; D unclear. The CDR3 has 13 amino acids. Trimming shortened V by 2 bases and J by 2 bases, and 9 bases separated the two germline ends. Germline CDR1 and CDR2: SQVTM and ANQGSEA. Here the CDR3 DNA reads TGCAGCGTTGAAAGATGGCAGCAAGAGACCCAGTACTTC. It encodes CSVERWQQETQYF.

A note on this clonotype: An end of the junction does not agree with germline; a read error may underlie this. This chain links TRBV20-1 with TRBJ1-6; a possible D gene is TRBD1 (6 bases). The CDR3 sequence is 16 residues long. Germline V CDR1 and CDR2: DFQATT, SNEGSKA (reference sequence). CDR3 DNA: TGCAGTGCTAGAGCCTCCGGGACACCTTATAATGCACCCCTCCACTTT. This translates into CSARASGTPYNAPLHF.

This clonotype was counted many times. The rearrangement uses TRBV20-1 and TRBJ2-7; tentatively, D is TRBD2 (5 bases). The CDR3 totals 15 residues. Germline values: CDR1 DFQATT, CDR2 SNEGSKA (reference sequence). V was trimmed by 0 bases and J by 6 bases, leaving 18 bases between them. CDR3 sequence: CSARDPSSQLVEQYF. For the CDR3, the DNA is TGCAGTGCTAGAGATCCTAGCAGCCAACTCGTCGAGCAGTACTTC.

A remark on this clonotype: A much larger clone differs from this one at a single base, so this may be a read error. The chain recombines TRBV7-9 with TRBJ2-2, with D unresolved. The germline gives CDR1 SEHNR, CDR2 FQNEAQ (reference sequence). The CDR3 runs to 12 residues. Trimming left V 1 base short and J 6 bases short, with 3 bases between. CDR3 protein: CASSLEAGELFF. CDR3 nucleotides: TGTGCCAGCAGCTTAGAGGCCGGGGAGCTGTTTTTT.

This clonotype has only a few counts. The chain links TRBV12-3 or TRBV12-4 to TRBJ2-7, with D possibly TRBD2 on 6 matching bases. CDR3 size: 13 residues. Trimming removed 5 bases from V and 3 bases from J, with 11 bases in between. CDR3 sequence: CASSPIGGYEQYF. The CDR3 DNA follows: TGTGCCAGCAGTCCCATCGGGGGCTACGAGCAGTACTTC.

This chain links TRBV27 with TRBJ1-5; TRBD1 is a possible D gene (6 bases). V dropped 3 bases and J dropped 11 bases, with 14 bases sitting between them. Germline V gives CDR1 MNHEY, CDR2 SMNVEV (reference sequence). The CDR3 sequence is 13 residues long. The CDR3 region has the DNA TGTGCCAGCAGTTTCGGGGGCGCGGGAACCCAGCATTTT. This codes for CASSFGGAGTQHF.

This rearrangement joins TRBV7-9 to TRBJ1-3; TRBD1 is a possible D gene (5 bases). Per germline, CDR1 SEHNR and CDR2 FQNEAQ (reference sequence). V lost 5 bases, J lost 7 bases, and 12 bases lay in between. CDR3 length equals 13 residues. The CDR3 nucleotides are TGTGCCAGCAGCGGGGCTTACTCGAACACCATATATTTT. Protein sequence: CASSGAYSNTIYF.

Ten or more counts support this clonotype. V gene TRBV5-5 combines with J gene TRBJ1-6, with 7 positions matching TRBD1. V lost 3 bases to trimming and J lost 5 bases; unmatched junction nucleotides: 5. The CDR3 length is 15 residues. Germline loops: CDR1 SGHKS, CDR2 YYEKEE (reference sequence). Here the CDR3 reads CASSYRQGDNSPLHF. DNA of the CDR3: TGTGCCAGCAGCTATCGACAGGGAGATAATTCACCCCTCCACTTT.

This clonotype was counted ten times or more. The chain has TRBV11-2 and TRBJ2-1; 7 nucleotides match TRBD2. CDR3 length: 18 residues. Germline V gene lookup returns CDR1 SGHAT and CDR2 FQNNGV. V trimming: 3 bases; J trimming: 0 bases; junction bases outside the gene matches: 11. The CDR3 here is CASSFEAGTFSSYNEQFF. CDR3 sequence (DNA): TGTGCCAGCAGCTTTGAAGCGGGGACTTTTAGCTCCTACAATGAGCAGTTCTTC. Combining the CDR3 with reference TRBV11-2 and TRBJ2-1 gives the whole variable domain EAGVAQSPRYKIIEKRQSVAFWCNPISGHATLYWYQQILGQGPKLLIQFQNNGVVDDSQLPKDRFSAERLKGVDSTLKIQPAKLEDSAVYLCASSFEAGTFSSYNEQFFGPGTRLTVL.

This clonotype was counted at least ten times. This chain connects TRBV5-4 to TRBJ1-1; D ambiguous. Germline V CDR1 and CDR2: SGHNT, YYREEE (reference sequence). This CDR3 region has 13 residues. With 1 base removed from V and 1 base from J, the gap between germline ends came to 5 bases. CDR3 protein: CASSLQENTEAFF. In DNA, the CDR3 is TGTGCCAGCAGCTTGCAGGAGAACACTGAAGCTTTCTTT.

This clonotype has a handful of counts. The chain recombines TRBV19 with TRBJ2-2, with a possible D match to TRBD1 (5 bases). CDR1 is LNHDA and CDR2 is SQIVND in the germline V gene (reference sequence). V was trimmed by 5 bases and J by 0 bases, leaving 16 bases between them. The CDR3 is 17 amino acids. The CDR3 DNA sequence: TGTGCCAGTAGTGGGGTCAGGGCTGTCGCGAACACCGGGGAGCTGTTTTTT. It is translated as CASSGVRAVANTGELFF.

This clonotype was detected a few times. The chain joins TRBV2 to TRBJ1-4; no clear D gene. The CDR3 extends over 12 amino acids. V was shortened by 4 bases and J by 10 bases, with 10 bases between the two germline ends. Germline V gene lookup returns CDR1 SNHLY and CDR2 FYNNEI. CDR3 bases: TGTGCCAGCAGTGGAGACCGAGGAAAACTGTTTTTT. It yields the protein CASSGDRGKLFF.

The chain uses TRBV11-2 and TRBJ2-3; 7 bases are shared with TRBD1. Germline V CDR1 and CDR2: SGHAT, FQNNGV. Germline trimming cut 3 bases from V and 2 bases from J; bases unmatched to any gene: 5. CDR3 length: 15 residues. The CDR3 region has the DNA TGTGCCAGCAGCTTTCGACAGGGCGACACAGATACGCAGTATTTT. Protein product: CASSFRQGDTDTQYF.

Ten or more counts support this clonotype. This rearrangement joins TRBV7-9 to TRBJ2-1; 9 bases fit TRBD2. Germline V gene data show CDR1 as SEHNR and CDR2 as FQNEAQ (reference sequence). This CDR3 contains 15 residues. With V trimmed by 3 bases and J by 4 bases, 4 bases remained unmatched. The CDR3 here is CASSFALAGYNEQFF. CDR3 bases: TGTGCCAGCAGCTTCGCACTAGCGGGTTACAATGAGCAGTTCTTC. Supplemented by reference TRBV7-9 and TRBJ2-1, the full variable domain reads DTGVSQNPRHKITKRGQNVTFRCDPISEHNRLYWYRQTLGQGPEFLTYFQNEAQLEKSRLLSDRFSAERPKGSFSTLEIQRTEQGDSAMYLCASSFALAGYNEQFFGPGTRLTVL.

This clonotype has just a few counts. This chain links TRBV3-1 with TRBJ2-1; 8 bases line up with TRBD2. Germline lookup yields CDR1 LGHDT and CDR2 YNNKEL (reference sequence). This CDR3 is 14 amino acids long. V dropped 2 bases and J dropped 6; count of bases not matched to a gene: 3. The CDR3 spells CASSQLAGSNEQFF. The CDR3 nucleotides are TGTGCCAGCAGCCAATTAGCGGGGAGCAATGAGCAGTTCTTC.

V and J are TRBV7-8 and TRBJ2-7; 10 nucleotides line up with TRBD2. V lost 3 bases and J lost 1; bases outside the gene matches: 6. Germline V gene data show CDR1 as SGHVS and CDR2 as FQNEAQ. The CDR3 runs 16 residues. The CDR3 DNA sequence: TGTGCCAGCAGCTTCTTCGGGACTAGCGTATCCTACGAGCAGTACTTC. This codes for CASSFFGTSVSYEQYF.

This clonotype was counted between two and nine times. DNA of the CDR3: TGTGCCAGCAGCACCCAGGTAACCTACGAGCAGTACTTC. As protein: CASSTQVTYEQYF. This sequence joins TRBV7-9 and TRBJ2-7; D gene uncertain. V lost 5 bases and J 2 bases, leaving 10 bases between the germline ends. The V gene's germline CDR1 is SEHNR and CDR2 FQNEAQ (reference sequence). This CDR3 is built from 13 residues.